This T cell receptor (beta chain) was found in a study of vaccination effects on CD4 cells after COVID-19. Findings of the study overall: Marked clonal contraction of both clone types appeared late after vaccination. Small numbers of convalescent patients limited the study. It also lacked early post-infection timepoints. Common cold coronaviruses were cross-recognized by only 1 of 255 vaccine-induced clones in healthy vaccinees.

Produced via immunoSEQ multiplex PCR; TCRdb's table is partial and in-frame only. The sample includes tens of thousands of clones, over 70% of them seen just once. Viral peptide pools were used in the ViraFEST assay to expand antigen-specific CD4+ T cells, and sequencing came afterward. Upon completion of around 9 days in culture, CD4+ T cells were isolated. Vaccine recipients, nucleocapsid antibody negative, had no prior SARS-CoV-2 infection. Concerning this clone: Its target is unknown.

This CDR3 contains 15 residues. Trimming cost V 4 bases and J 6 bases, with 18 bases left between them. Germline assignment: CDR1 LGHDT and CDR2 YNNKEL (reference sequence). The clonotype comes from a human donor who received a COVID-19 vaccine. The chain is built from TRBV3-1 (or the pseudogene TRBV3-2) and TRBJ1-2, with D possibly being TRBD1 (5 bases). The sequences come from CD4+ T cells from PBMCs cultured with SARS-CoV-2 spike peptides, collected before COVID-19 vaccination. The CDR3 is CASSPNRDQVDGYTF. DNA for the CDR3: TGTGCCAGCAGCCCAAACCGGGACCAGGTAGATGGCTACACCTTC.